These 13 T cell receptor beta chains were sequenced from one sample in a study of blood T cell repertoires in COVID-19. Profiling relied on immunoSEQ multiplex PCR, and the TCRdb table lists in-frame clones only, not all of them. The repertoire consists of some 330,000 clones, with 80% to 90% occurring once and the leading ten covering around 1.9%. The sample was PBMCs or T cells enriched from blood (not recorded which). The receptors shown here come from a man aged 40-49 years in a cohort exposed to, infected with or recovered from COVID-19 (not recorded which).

CDR3 loop: CATSRERTSGSNEQFF. The CDR3 region has the DNA TGTGCCACCAGCAGAGAAAGGACTAGCGGGAGCAATGAGCAGTTCTTC. The chain couples TRBV15 to TRBJ2-1, with TRBD2 matching 13 bases. The CDR3 has 16 residues. CDR1 is LNHNV, CDR2 YYDKDF, per germline (reference sequence). V lost 0 bases and J lost 6; bases outside the gene matches: 2. Looking up the rest from reference TRBV15 and TRBJ2-1 gives the full variable domain: DAMVIQNPRYQVTQFGKPVTLSCSQTLNHNVMYWYQQKSSQAPKLLFHYYDKDFNNEADTPDNFQSRRPNTSFCFLDIRSPGLGDTAMYLCATSRERTSGSNEQFFGPGTRLTVL.

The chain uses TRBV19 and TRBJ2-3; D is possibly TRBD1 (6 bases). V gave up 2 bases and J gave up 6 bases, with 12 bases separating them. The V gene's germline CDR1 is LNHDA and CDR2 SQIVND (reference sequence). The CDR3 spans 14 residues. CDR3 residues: CASSILGQGDTQYF. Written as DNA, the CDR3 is TGTGCCAGTAGTATATTGGGTCAGGGGGATACGCAGTATTTT.

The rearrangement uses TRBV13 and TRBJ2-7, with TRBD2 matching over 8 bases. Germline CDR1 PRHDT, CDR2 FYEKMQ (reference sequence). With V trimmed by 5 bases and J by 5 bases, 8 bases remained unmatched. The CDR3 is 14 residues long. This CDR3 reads CASSRRLALDEQYF. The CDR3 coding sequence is TGTGCCAGCAGCCGAAGACTAGCGCTCGACGAGCAGTACTTC.

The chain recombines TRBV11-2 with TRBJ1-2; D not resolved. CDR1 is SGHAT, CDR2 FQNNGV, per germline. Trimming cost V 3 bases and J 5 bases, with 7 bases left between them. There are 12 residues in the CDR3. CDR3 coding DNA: TGTGCCAGCAGCTTGGCCAAATATGGCTACACCTTC. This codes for CASSLAKYGYTF.

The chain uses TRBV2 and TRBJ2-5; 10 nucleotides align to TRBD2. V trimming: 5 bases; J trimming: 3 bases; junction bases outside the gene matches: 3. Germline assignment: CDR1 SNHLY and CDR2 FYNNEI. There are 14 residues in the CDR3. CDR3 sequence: CASSNGLAEETQYF. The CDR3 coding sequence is TGTGCCAGCAGTAACGGACTAGCGGAAGAGACCCAGTACTTC.

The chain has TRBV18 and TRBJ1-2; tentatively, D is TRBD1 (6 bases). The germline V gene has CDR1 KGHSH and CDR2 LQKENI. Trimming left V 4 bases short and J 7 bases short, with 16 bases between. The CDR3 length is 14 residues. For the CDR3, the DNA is TGTGCCAGCTCACGTAAAATAGGGACATTTGGCTACACCTTC. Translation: CASSRKIGTFGYTF.

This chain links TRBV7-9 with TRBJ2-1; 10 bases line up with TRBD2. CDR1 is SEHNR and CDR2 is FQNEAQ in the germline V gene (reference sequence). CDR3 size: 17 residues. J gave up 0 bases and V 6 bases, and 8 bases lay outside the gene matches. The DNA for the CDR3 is TGTGCCAGCAGGTCCGGGACTAGCGTTAGCTCCTACAATGAGCAGTTCTTC. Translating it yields CASRSGTSVSSYNEQFF.

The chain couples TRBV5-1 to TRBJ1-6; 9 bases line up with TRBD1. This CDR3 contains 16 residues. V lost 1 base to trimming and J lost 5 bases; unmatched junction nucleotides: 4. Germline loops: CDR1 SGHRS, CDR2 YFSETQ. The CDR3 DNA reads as TGCGCCAGCAGCTTGAGGACAGGGGATGATAATTCACCCCTCCACTTT. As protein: CASSLRTGDDNSPLHF. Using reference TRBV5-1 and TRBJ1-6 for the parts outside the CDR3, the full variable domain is KAGVTQTPRYLIKTRGQQVTLSCSPISGHRSVSWYQQTPGQGLQFLFEYFSETQRNKGNFPGRFSGRQFSNSRSEMNVSTLELGDSALYLCASSLRTGDDNSPLHFGNGTRLTVT.

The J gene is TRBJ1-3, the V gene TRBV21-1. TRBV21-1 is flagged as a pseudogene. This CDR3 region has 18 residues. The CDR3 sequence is CASCSGTPENLSGNTIYF. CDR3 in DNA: TGTGCCAGCTGTTCGGGGACTCCTGAGAATTTATCTGGAAACACCATATATTTT.

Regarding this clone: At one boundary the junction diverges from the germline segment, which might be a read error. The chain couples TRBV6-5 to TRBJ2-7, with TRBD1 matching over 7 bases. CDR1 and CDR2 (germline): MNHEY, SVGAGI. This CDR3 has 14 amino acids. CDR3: CASSLGQYSNEQYF. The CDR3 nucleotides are TGTGCCAGCAGTCTGGGACAGTACTCCAACGAGCAGTACTTC.

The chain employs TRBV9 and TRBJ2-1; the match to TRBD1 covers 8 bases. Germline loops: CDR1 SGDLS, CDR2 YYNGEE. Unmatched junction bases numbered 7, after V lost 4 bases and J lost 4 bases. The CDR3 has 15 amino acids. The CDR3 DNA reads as TGTGCCAGCAGCTCCGGACAGGGTTCTTACAATGAGCAGTTCTTC. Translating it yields CASSSGQGSYNEQFF.

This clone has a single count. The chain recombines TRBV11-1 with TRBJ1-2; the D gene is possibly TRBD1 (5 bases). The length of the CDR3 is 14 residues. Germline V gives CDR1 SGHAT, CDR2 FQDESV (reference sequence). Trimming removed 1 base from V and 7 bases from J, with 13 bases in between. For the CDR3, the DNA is TGTGCCAGCAGCTTAGATGGGGCTCGGTTTGGCTACACCTTC. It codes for CASSLDGARFGYTF.

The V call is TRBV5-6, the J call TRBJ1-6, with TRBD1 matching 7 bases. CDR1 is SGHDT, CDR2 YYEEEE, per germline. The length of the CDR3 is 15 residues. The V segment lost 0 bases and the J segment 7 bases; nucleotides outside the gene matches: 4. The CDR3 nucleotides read TGTGCCAGCAGCTTGGCCGGACAGGAAAATTCACCCCTCCACTTT. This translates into CASSLAGQENSPLHF.